This is a list of T cell receptor beta chains from one sample in a study of CD8+ T cells in alopecia areata. Assay used: immunoSEQ multiplex PCR; TCRdb lists only in-frame clones, some missing. The sample lists 200,000 or so clones; 43% were seen once. Specimen: CD4+ T cells sorted from blood, collected at approximately week 36, from a patient treated with tofacitinib. Source of these receptors: a human donor with alopecia areata. Both conserved end residues are part of each CDR3. A D gene is named only where the DNA matches it firmly. Expanded clones get a size class; other rows say once, few or many, or leave the size out.

clone_size	v_call	d_call	j_call	cdr3_aa	cdr3_nt
few	TRBV7-3	TRBD2	TRBJ2-1	CASSFAAGGANEQFF	TGTGCCAGCAGCTTTGCAGCGGGAGGTGCAAATGAGCAGTTCTTC
many	TRBV6-5	NA	TRBJ1-3	CASGQRGNTIYF	TGTGCCAGCGGTCAGCGGGGAAACACCATATATTTT
NA	TRBV2	NA	TRBJ1-2	CASSAAGTYGYTF	TGTGCCAGCAGCGCGGCAGGGACGTATGGCTACACCTTC
NA	TRBV30	TRBD1	TRBJ1-2	CAWDRGDLYYGYTF	TGTGCCTGGGACAGGGGGGACCTTTACTATGGCTACACCTTC
NA	TRBV4-1	NA	TRBJ2-2	CASSQDLTGELFF	TGTGCCAGCAGCCAAGATCTAACCGGGGAGCTGTTTTTT
NA	TRBV30	TRBD2	TRBJ2-7	CAWRLGRAYEQYF	TGTGCCTGGAGGCTCGGGAGGGCCTACGAGCAGTACTTC
few	TRBV29-1	NA	TRBJ1-1	CSVEGQGEAFF	TGCAGCGTTGAAGGTCAGGGGGAAGCTTTCTTT
NA	TRBV5-1	TRBD1	TRBJ2-3	CASSEQGSDTQYF	TGCGCCAGCAGCGAACAGGGGTCAGATACGCAGTATTTT
NA	TRBV15	TRBD1	TRBJ2-7	CATSRLMGQSLYEQYF	TGTGCCACCAGCAGATTAATGGGACAGTCCTTATACGAGCAGTACTTC
few	TRBV5-6	TRBD2	TRBJ2-5	CASSRNPGLAAETQYF	TGTGCCAGCAGCCGTAACCCGGGACTAGCGGCGGAGACCCAGTACTTC
NA	TRBV4-3	NA	TRBJ1-5	CASSQRMGQPQHF	TGCGCCAGCAGCCAACGCATGGGTCAGCCCCAGCATTTT
few	TRBV23-1	TRBD1	TRBJ2-5	CASSPDRALQETQYF	TGCGCCAGCAGTCCGGACAGGGCACTCCAAGAGACCCAGTACTTC
once	TRBV7-9	TRBD2	TRBJ2-5	CASSFLRLAQETQYF	TGTGCCAGCAGCTTTCTACGACTAGCCCAAGAGACCCAGTACTTC
few	TRBV23-1	TRBD1	TRBJ2-7	CEDREGGEQYF	TGCGAGGACAGGGAAGGAGGCGAGCAGTACTTC
few	TRBV4-3	TRBD1	TRBJ1-1	CASSLRQGTSEAFF	TGCGCCAGCAGCCTTCGACAGGGGACAAGTGAAGCTTTCTTT
NA	TRBV30	TRBD1	TRBJ2-1	CAWSDDRAHNEQFF	TGTGCCTGGAGTGACGACAGGGCCCACAATGAGCAGTTCTTC
NA	TRBV5-1	TRBD1	TRBJ2-2	CASRQGQGDTGELFF	TGCGCCAGCCGGCAGGGACAGGGCGACACCGGGGAGCTGTTTTTT
NA	TRBV6-5	TRBD1	TRBJ1-2	CASSYRGRDGYTF	TGTGCCAGCAGTTACAGGGGGCGGGATGGCTACACCTTC
NA	TRBV2	NA	TRBJ2-3	CASREAEDTQYF	TGTGCCAGCAGAGAGGCAGAAGATACGCAGTATTTT
NA	TRBV29-1	TRBD1	TRBJ2-7	CRTRTGGGTYEQYF	TGCAGAACACGGACAGGGGGTGGAACCTACGAGCAGTACTTC
NA	TRBV29-1	TRBD1	TRBJ2-7	CSVEDPRTGFSEQYF	TGCAGCGTTGAAGATCCTCGGACAGGGTTCTCCGAGCAGTACTTC
few	TRBV10-2	NA	TRBJ2-3	CASSEQKFTDTQYF	TGCGCCAGCAGTGAACAGAAGTTCACAGATACGCAGTATTTT
NA	TRBV6-1	NA	TRBJ2-1	CASSGLFGRGSYNEQFF	TGTGCCAGCAGTGGTCTATTCGGGCGGGGTTCCTACAATGAGCAGTTCTTC
NA	TRBV19	NA	TRBJ1-5	CASSIRVGAQPQHF	TGTGCCAGTAGTATAAGAGTGGGGGCGCAGCCCCAGCATTTT
NA	TRBV5-1	NA	TRBJ2-3	CASSLDKPDTQYF	TGCGCCAGCAGCTTGGACAAGCCAGATACGCAGTATTTT
few	TRBV30	NA	TRBJ1-5	CAFSAVSNQPQHF	TGTGCCTTCTCGGCGGTTAGCAATCAGCCCCAGCATTTT
NA	TRBV11-2	NA	TRBJ1-1	CASSLHREAFF	TGTGCCAGCAGCTTACACCGTGAGGCTTTCTTT
few	TRBV11-2	NA	TRBJ2-1	CASSLIFRDNEQFF	TGTGCCAGCAGCTTAATCTTCCGTGACAATGAGCAGTTCTTC
NA	TRBV5-1	TRBD2	TRBJ2-3	CASSLLAGGPDTQYF	TGCGCCAGCAGCTTGCTAGCGGGAGGGCCTGATACGCAGTATTTT
NA	TRBV6-5	NA	TRBJ2-5	CASKANAGDETQYF	TGTGCCAGCAAAGCAAATGCAGGGGATGAGACCCAGTACTTC
NA	TRBV4-3	TRBD1	TRBJ1-2	CASSPTGGGGYTF	TGCGCCAGCAGCCCGACAGGGGGTGGGGGCTACACCTTC
NA	TRBV29-1	TRBD2	TRBJ2-1	CSSGGVAGGGNEQFF	TGCAGCTCCGGCGGGGTAGCGGGAGGGGGCAATGAGCAGTTCTTC
NA	TRBV7-9	NA	TRBJ2-7	CASSLAGAVKEGQYF	TGTGCCAGCAGCTTAGCTGGAGCCGTTAAGGAGGGGCAGTACTTC
NA	TRBV19	TRBD2	TRBJ2-7	CASSILGLAGSYEQYF	TGTGCCAGTAGTATCCTTGGACTAGCGGGGTCCTACGAGCAGTACTTC
NA	TRBV10-2	TRBD2	TRBJ2-3	CASSPLAGAADTQYF	TGCGCCAGCAGTCCTCTAGCGGGAGCTGCGGATACGCAGTATTTT
few	TRBV5-1	NA	TRBJ2-5	CASSLGGYSFEETQYF	TGCGCCAGCAGCTTGGGGGGCTATAGCTTCGAAGAGACCCAGTACTTC
NA	TRBV4-1	TRBD1	TRBJ2-7	CASSQRDRVGEQYF	TGCGCCAGCAGCCAACGGGACAGGGTCGGCGAGCAGTACTTC
NA	TRBV5-1	TRBD2	TRBJ2-1	CASSRAGAGSYNEQFF	TGCGCCAGCAGTCGGGCGGGAGCCGGCTCCTACAATGAGCAGTTCTTC
once	TRBV30	NA	TRBJ1-1	CAWSVLGDLATEAFF	TGTGCCTGGAGTGTACTGGGGGATTTGGCCACTGAAGCTTTCTTT
NA	TRBV7-9	TRBD1	TRBJ2-7	CASSLYRTGNYEQYF	TGTGCCAGCAGCTTATACCGGACAGGGAACTACGAGCAGTACTTC
few	TRBV5-1	NA	TRBJ2-1	CASRRGSYNEQFF	TGCGCCAGCCGGCGGGGCAGCTACAATGAGCAGTTCTTC
NA	TRBV7-6	NA	TRBJ2-3	CASSPPQAPSTDTQYF	TGTGCCAGCAGCCCCCCCCAGGCCCCTAGCACAGATACGCAGTATTTT
many	TRBV5-1	TRBD1	TRBJ1-5	CASSWTGSGNQPQHF	TGCGCCAGCAGCTGGACAGGGTCGGGCAATCAGCCCCAGCATTTT
few	TRBV7-2	TRBD1	TRBJ2-5	CASSFAGTGRETQYF	TGTGCCAGCAGCTTTGCTGGGACAGGGCGGGAGACCCAGTACTTC
NA	TRBV15	NA	TRBJ2-5	CATSRGPSQETQYF	TGTGCCACCAGCAGAGGACCCAGCCAAGAGACCCAGTACTTC